The 8 T cell receptor beta chains listed next were all sequenced from one sample in a study of T cells in tumors and immune-related adverse events. The data were produced by immunoSEQ multiplex PCR, yet TCRdb's version contains in-frame clones alone and is incomplete. The sample lists roughly 23,000 clones, under 95% occurring once. The sample here was lymph node tissue, taken from a patient treated with anti-PD-1 therapy. These receptors were collected from a female donor with metastatic renal cell carcinoma.

V is TRBV18 and J is TRBJ1-1, with TRBD1 as a possible D gene (5 bases). V lost 3 bases and J 7 bases, leaving 9 bases between the germline ends. CDR1 is KGHSH, CDR2 LQKENI, per germline. The CDR3 runs 12 residues. The CDR3 DNA reads as TGTGCCAGCTCACCGGGGGAGGGTGAAGCTTTCTTT. As protein: CASSPGEGEAFF.

This clone has just a few counts. The chain combines TRBV2 with TRBJ1-5, with D uncertain. The CDR3 contains 15 residues. Trimming cost V 8 bases and J 0 bases, with 14 bases left between them. Germline V gene sequence: CDR1 SNHLY, CDR2 FYNNEI. For the CDR3, the DNA is TGTGCCAGCGGATTTGAGGGCGATAGCAATCAGCCCCAGCATTTT. Residues: CASGFEGDSNQPQHF.

The chain carries TRBV28 and TRBJ1-5; a weak D match, TRBD1 (5 bases). Trimming removed 4 bases from V and 11 bases from J, with 15 bases in between. Germline CDR1 MDHEN, CDR2 SYDVKM. This CDR3 spans 13 amino acids. The CDR3 bases are TGTGCCAGCAGTTGGGACCTAGTTATGACCCAGCATTTT. Residues: CASSWDLVMTQHF.

This chain uses TRBV9 with TRBJ1-3; the D gene is possibly TRBD1 (6 bases). V lost 7 bases, J lost 4 bases, and 15 bases lay in between. In germline, CDR1 is SGDLS, CDR2 YYNGEE. This CDR3 is 14 amino acids long. Written as DNA, the CDR3 is TGTGCCAGCTCGGGGGGGCTCGACGGAAACACCATATATTTT. It encodes CASSGGLDGNTIYF.

V and J are TRBV2 and TRBJ2-1; D possibly corresponds to TRBD1 (5 bases). CDR1 and CDR2 (germline): SNHLY, FYNNEI. This CDR3 comprises 15 residues. V lost 4 bases and J 0 bases, leaving 10 bases between the germline ends. The CDR3 spells CASSVDRYSYNEQFF. The CDR3 coding sequence is TGTGCCAGCAGTGTTGACAGATACTCCTACAATGAGCAGTTCTTC. The whole variable domain, remainder taken from reference TRBV2 and TRBJ2-1, is EPEVTQTPSHQVTQMGQEVILRCVPISNHLYFYWYRQILGQKVEFLVSFYNNEISEKSEIFDDQFSVERPDGSNFTLKIRSTKLEDSAMYFCASSVDRYSYNEQFFGPGTRLTVL.

The V call is TRBV6-5, the J call TRBJ2-6; D gene uncertain. Germline V gives CDR1 MNHEY, CDR2 SVGAGI. The CDR3 covers 15 residues. V was shortened by 6 bases and J by 4 bases, with 13 bases between the two germline ends. The CDR3 DNA follows: TGTGCCAGCAGCTCGAGGATCCCCGGGGCCAACGTCCTGACTTTC. It specifies CASSSRIPGANVLTF.

The gene calls are TRBV14 and TRBJ1-1; TRBD1 agrees at 8 bases. Trimming removed 4 bases from V and 5 bases from J; junction bases left unmatched: 9. Looked up from germline, CDR1 is SGHDN and CDR2 is FVKESK. The CDR3 is made up of 15 amino acids. CDR3 sequence: CASSRITGGKTEAFF. The CDR3 region has the DNA TGTGCCAGCAGCCGAATTACAGGGGGTAAAACTGAAGCTTTCTTT.

The chain couples TRBV18 to TRBJ2-1, with TRBD2 matching over 14 bases. The CDR3 length is 16 residues. Germline V gene lookup returns CDR1 KGHSH and CDR2 LQKENI. J gave up 7 bases and V 3 bases, and 5 bases lay outside the gene matches. CDR3 residues: CASSPGLAGAKNEQFF. CDR3 nucleotide sequence: TGTGCCAGCTCACCGGGACTAGCGGGAGCAAAAAATGAGCAGTTCTTC.